Listed below are T cell receptor beta chains from one sample, sequenced in a study of T cells in Graves' hyperthyroidism and ophthalmopathy. TCRdb re-called the multiplex PCR reads with MiXCR, one entry per CDR3 protein. The sample lists approximately 590,000 distinct CDR3 sequences; approximately 14% were seen once. Material: blood. The source is a woman aged 25 to 39 with Graves' hyperthyroidism. The CDR3 runs from the conserved cysteine through the conserved F or W. A D gene is named only where the DNA matches it firmly. Clone size is shown for a subset of rows, as once, few, many or a class of expanded clone.

d_gene	j_gene	v_gene	abundance	CDR3nt	CDR3aa
.	TRBJ2-3	TRBV5-1	many	TGCGCCAGCACCCCCGGGGGCGAGGGAGATACGCAGTATTTT	CASTPGGEGDTQYF
.	TRBJ2-7	TRBV30	many	TGTGCCTGGAGTGCGGGGGCCTCCTACGAGCAGTACTTC	CAWSAGASYEQYF
.	TRBJ2-5	TRBV15	many	TGTGCCACCAGCAGAGGAGCCTCGCGCCAGATAGAGACCCAGTACTTC	CATSRGASRQIETQYF
TRBD2	TRBJ2-5	TRBV28	many	TGTGCCAGCAGTCCGTCGGGAGGGACGAAAGAGACCCAGTACTTC	CASSPSGGTKETQYF
TRBD2	TRBJ2-1	TRBV20-1	many	TGCAGTGCTAGAGACGTCACTAGCGGGCTTGGTGAGCAGTTCTTC	CSARDVTSGLGEQFF
.	TRBJ1-1	TRBV19	few	TGTGCCAGTAGTATAAAGACGGCCGGGAACACTGAAGCTTTCTTT	CASSIKTAGNTEAFF
.	TRBJ2-6	TRBV25-1	few	TGTGCCAGCAGTCCCAGTCGGGGTACCACCACTTGGGCCAACGTCCTGACTTTC	CASSPSRGTTTWANVLTF
.	TRBJ1-1	TRBV3-1	.	TGTGCCAGCAGCCAAGGGGCAGGGCTGAACACTGAAGCTTTCTTT	CASSQGAGLNTEAFF
.	TRBJ1-1	TRBV20-1	few	TGCAGTGCTAGACTGCCCGGGGCGAACACTGAAGCTTTCTTT	CSARLPGANTEAFF
TRBD2	TRBJ2-3	TRBV12-3/TRBV12-4	.	TGTGCCACCAGTGATGGTCTAGCGGTTTCCACAGATACGCAGTATTTT	CATSDGLAVSTDTQYF
TRBD2	TRBJ2-7	TRBV13	few	TGTGCCAGCAGCTTGATGCTAGCGGGCCCGTCCTACGAGCAGTACTTC	CASSLMLAGPSYEQYF
.	TRBJ2-2	TRBV30	many	TGTGCCTGGAGTTTTAGGGTGGCCGGGGAGCTGTTTTTT	CAWSFRVAGELFF
.	TRBJ2-2	TRBV19	few	TGTGCCAGTACGCCCAGACAGAGAAACACCGGGGAGCTGTTTTTT	CASTPRQRNTGELFF
.	TRBJ2-3	TRBV19	once	TGTGCCAGTAGAGAAGGGGAGTCTACGCAGTATTTT	CASREGESTQYF
.	TRBJ2-3	TRBV2	many	TGTGCCAGCAGTGTATCGTACCCAACTAGCACAGATACGCAGTATTTT	CASSVSYPTSTDTQYF
.	TRBJ2-1	TRBV7-9	few	TGTGCCAGCAACTCCTACAATGAGCAGCTCTTC	CASNSYNEQLF
.	TRBJ2-4	TRBV5-5	few	TGTGCCAGCAGCTTGGTTACGGGGGCCGCCAAAAACATTCAGTACTTC	CASSLVTGAAKNIQYF
.	TRBJ1-5	TRBV18	.	TGTGCCAGCTCACGGGAATCTAGCAATCAGCCCCAGCATTTT	CASSRESSNQPQHF
.	TRBJ2-1	TRBV18	few	TGTGCCAGCTCGAATAGTTCATCCTACAATGAGCAGCTCTTC	CASSNSSSYNEQLF
.	TRBJ2-1	TRBV5-1	many	TGCGCCAGTACCATAGCGAGATCCTACAATGAGCAGTTCTTC	CASTIARSYNEQFF
TRBD1	TRBJ2-1	TRBV24-1	.	TGTGCCACCAGTGATTTGCGAATACAGGGGGCTCGCTCCTACAATGAGCAGTTCTTC	CATSDLRIQGARSYNEQFF
TRBD2	TRBJ2-2	TRBV7-8	few	TGTGCCAGCAGCTTAGCATCGGACGGGAGGGGTCGAAACGGGGAGCTGTTTTTT	CASSLASDGRGRNGELFF
TRBD2	TRBJ2-7	TRBV24-1	.	TGTGCCACCAGTGATACTGACGTAGCGGGAGACCATAAGCAGTACTTC	CATSDTDVAGDHKQYF
.	TRBJ2-7	TRBV27	many	TGTGCCAGCAGTTATAGCGGCAACCGCTACGAGCAGTACTTC	CASSYSGNRYEQYF
.	TRBJ2-1	TRBV6-1	many	TGTGCCAGCAGTCGGCCGGGAGTTTCCTACAATGAGCAGTTCTTC	CASSRPGVSYNEQFF
.	TRBJ2-1	TRBV10-1	many	TGCGCCAGCAGTGAGAGTGCGGCCAGAAATGAGCAGTTCTTC	CASSESAARNEQFF